This T cell receptor beta chain comes out of a study of CD8 T cells in Susac syndrome. Germline CDR1 is SQVTM and CDR2 is ANQGSEA. The trim removed 5 bases at V and 5 bases at J, leaving 8 bases unmatched. The CDR3 runs 13 residues. While CD8+ and CD4+ T cells were isolated negatively, TEMRA cells were enriched by FACS. This clonotype has more than one count but fewer than ten. RNA was extracted with the RNeasy kit, and a quantity of roughly 0.45 to 1 ug was reverse transcribed using random hexamers. MiXCR, applied by TCRdb to the immunoSEQ multiplex PCR reads, yields one record per CDR3 protein. The data show approximately 150,000 distinct CDR3 sequences, approximately 93% seen once.

The chain couples TRBV29-1 to TRBJ2-7, with 8 bases lining up with TRBD2. The specimen sequenced was CD4+ T cells from PBMCs. The TCR was taken from a human donor in good health. The CDR3 here is CSVRGGLVHEQYF. Written as DNA, the CDR3 is TGCAGCGTTAGGGGGGGACTAGTCCACGAGCAGTACTTC.